Listed below are T cell receptor beta chains from one sample, sequenced in a study of OX40 agonist ivuxolimab in advanced cancers. Libraries were prepared by immunoSEQ multiplex PCR; TCRdb keeps only in-frame clonotypes and omits some of them. The repertoire holds over 70,000 clones, with roughly 84% as singletons. The sample consisted of CD4+ or CD8+ T cells sorted from blood, taken in a trial of the OX40 agonist ivuxolimab. All receptors derive from an adult with an advanced solid tumor such as melanoma, head and neck, liver or kidney cancer. CDR3s include the opening cysteine and the closing phenylalanine or tryptophan. The order of the fields is clone size, V gene, J gene, D gene, CDR3 protein, CDR3 DNA. The D gene is left open where the match is weak. Where a row states a size, it is once, few, many or the class of an expanded clone; other rows omit it.

-	TRBV6-5	TRBJ2-3	TRBD2	CASSYASSGDTDTQYF	TGTGCCAGCAGTTACGCGTCTAGCGGGGACACAGATACGCAGTATTTT
-	TRBV15	TRBJ2-7	TRBD1	CATSSWTGPAHEQYF	TGTGCCACCAGCTCCTGGACAGGGCCCGCTCACGAGCAGTACTTC
few	TRBV10-3	TRBJ1-3	-	CAISGSGNTIYF	TGTGCCATCAGTGGTTCTGGAAACACCATATATTTT
-	TRBV11-2	TRBJ2-7	TRBD2	CASSSTSGGPRYEQYF	TGTGCCAGCAGCTCGACTAGCGGGGGGCCCCGCTACGAGCAGTACTTC
-	TRBV5-6	TRBJ2-3	TRBD1	CASGTGVSTDTQYF	TGTGCCAGTGGGACAGGGGTTAGCACAGATACGCAGTATTTT
-	TRBV29-1	TRBJ2-3	-	CSGGGDSTDTQYF	TGCAGCGGAGGGGGAGACTCCACAGATACGCAGTATTTT
-	TRBV18	TRBJ1-6	-	CASSLGPADSPLHF	TGTGCCAGCTCGCTTGGGCCTGCGGATTCACCCCTCCACTTT
-	TRBV14	TRBJ2-1	-	CASSQDRAGWYNEQFF	TGTGCCAGCAGCCAAGATAGGGCAGGGTGGTACAATGAGCAGTTCTTC
-	TRBV13	TRBJ1-4	-	CASSLGGVQEKLFF	TGTGCCAGCAGCCTAGGGGGGGTCCAAGAAAAACTGTTTTTT
-	TRBV5-6	TRBJ2-1	-	CASSLRGYSYNEQFF	TGTGCCAGCAGCTTACGGGGGTACTCCTACAATGAGCAGTTCTTC
-	TRBV6-5	TRBJ2-1	TRBD2	CASSQWGGEQFF	TGTGCCAGCAGCCAATGGGGGGGTGAGCAGTTCTTC
few	TRBV7-9	TRBJ2-2	TRBD1	CASRPGTGETGELFF	TGTGCCAGCAGACCCGGGACAGGGGAAACCGGGGAGCTGTTTTTT
-	TRBV2	TRBJ2-1	TRBD1	CASVRQGSYNEQFF	TGTGCCAGCGTACGACAGGGCTCCTACAATGAGCAGTTCTTC
-	TRBV11-2	TRBJ2-7	TRBD1	CASSKEGAAPYEQYF	TGTGCCAGCAGCAAAGAGGGGGCAGCACCCTACGAGCAGTACTTC
-	TRBV5-1	TRBJ2-7	-	CASRPRTQEIYEQYF	TGCGCCAGCAGACCCAGGACCCAGGAAATCTACGAGCAGTACTTC
-	TRBV4-1	TRBJ2-6	TRBD2	CASSQEGGAGANVLTF	TGCGCCAGCAGCCAAGAGGGGGGGGCTGGGGCCAACGTCCTGACTTTC
-	TRBV19	TRBJ1-4	-	CACHPNNYNEKLFF	TGTGCCTGCCATCCGAACAACTATAATGAAAAACTGTTTTTT
-	TRBV10-1	TRBJ1-1	-	CASSGQLNTEAFF	TGCGCCAGCAGCGGACAGTTGAACACTGAAGCTTTCTTT
-	TRBV12-5	TRBJ2-7	-	CASGLQGNQYF	TGTGCTAGTGGTTTACAGGGAAATCAGTACTTC
-	TRBV7-4	TRBJ1-4	-	CASSPKEGWAKNSLFF	TGTGCCAGCAGCCCCAAAGAGGGGTGGGCGAAAAACAGTCTGTTTTTT
-	TRBV2	TRBJ1-2	-	CASSEPGRGSYGYTF	TGTGCCAGCAGTGAACCGGGGAGGGGAAGCTATGGCTACACCTTC
-	TRBV15	TRBJ2-1	-	CATSRDWREEQFF	TGTGCCACCAGCAGAGATTGGAGGGAAGAGCAGTTCTTC